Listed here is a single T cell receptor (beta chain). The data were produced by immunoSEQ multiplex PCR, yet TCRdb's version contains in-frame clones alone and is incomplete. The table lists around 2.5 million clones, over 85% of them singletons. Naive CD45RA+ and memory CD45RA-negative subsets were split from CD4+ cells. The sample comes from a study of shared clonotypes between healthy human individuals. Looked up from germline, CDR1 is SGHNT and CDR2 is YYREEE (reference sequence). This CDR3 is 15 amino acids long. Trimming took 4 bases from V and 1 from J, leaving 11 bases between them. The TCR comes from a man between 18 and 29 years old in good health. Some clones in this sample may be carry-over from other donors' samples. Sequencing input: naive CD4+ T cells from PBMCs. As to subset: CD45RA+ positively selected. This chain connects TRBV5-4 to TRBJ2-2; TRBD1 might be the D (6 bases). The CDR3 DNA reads TGTGCCAGCAGCCTCAGACAGGTGAACACCGGGGAGCTGTTTTTT. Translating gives CASSLRQVNTGELFF.